The source of this T cell receptor beta chain is a study of blood T cell repertoires in COVID-19. The CDR3 length is 17 residues. The V end lost 4 bases, the J end lost 5 bases, and 23 bases lay between the germline ends. The germline CDR1 and CDR2 sequences are MNHNS and SASEGT. Original processing methods: Reference gene primer amplification yielded estimated nucleated cell counts. Data came from immunoSEQ multiplex PCR; TCRdb stores just in-frame clones and leaves some out. V, J and clone size are those of that table, while D and trimming were read from the DNA. Of around 190,000 clones in the sample, 65% to 85% were seen once.

The chain joins TRBV6-1 to TRBJ2-5; D may be TRBD1 (6 bases). The TCR was taken from a woman in her thirties who had been exposed to COVID-19. Material for sequencing was PBMCs or T cells enriched from blood (not recorded which). CDR3 residues: CASSGGRTVGQSETQYF. CDR3 DNA sequence: TGTGCCAGCAGTGGAGGTCGCACGGTAGGACAGTCGGAGACCCAGTACTTC.